This T cell receptor beta chain was retrieved from a study of T cells in localized non-small cell lung cancer. V lost 5 bases to trimming and J lost 2 bases, with 10 bases between them. Germline V gene sequence: CDR1 SGHTA, CDR2 FQGNSA. The CDR3 runs to 13 residues. Study-wide results and caveats: When the top 100 tumor clones were examined, a median around 50 of them also appeared in the adjacent lung, which was paired and uninvolved. Among blood samples, higher T cell density accompanied longer overall survival.

Notes on this clone: Antigen: not known.

Profiled with immunoSEQ multiplex PCR; TCRdb holds only in-frame clones, not every one. The table lists approximately 23,000 clones, around 89% of them singletons. The source was PBMCs, collected before any cancer treatment. This sequence originates from a man aged 40 to 75 with stage II lung adenocarcinoma. The J gene is TRBJ2-7, the V gene TRBV7-2; D is ambiguous. The CDR3 sequence: CASSDTTPYEQYF. DNA for the CDR3: TGTGCCAGCAGCGATACTACCCCCTACGAGCAGTACTTC.